This is a list of T cell receptor beta chains from one sample in a study of control samples from healthy donors and cancer patients. The assay was immunoSEQ multiplex PCR, and TCRdb's table has in-frame clones only and misses some. The sample carries some 160,000 clones, 94% recorded once. Source material: blood. Receptors originate from a woman aged 35 to 49 in good health. Both conserved end residues are part of each CDR3. A D gene is named only where the DNA matches it firmly. The listing skips clone size in some rows; elsewhere it reads once, few, many or a size class.

d_call	v_call	clone_size	j_call	cdr3_nt	cdr3_aa
TRBD1	TRBV5-1	.	TRBJ1-1	TGCGCCAGCAGCTTGCTCAGGGGGCATCGGGGCACTGAAGCTTTCTTT	CASSLLRGHRGTEAFF
.	TRBV7-3	.	TRBJ1-1	TGTGCCAGCAGCTTTGGGGCGCAGAACACTGAAGCTTTCTTT	CASSFGAQNTEAFF
.	TRBV18	.	TRBJ1-6	TGTGCCAGCTCACCCGACACAAATTCACCCCTCCACTTT	CASSPDTNSPLHF
TRBD1	TRBV6-1	.	TRBJ1-2	TGTGCCAGCAGTGAACGAACAGGGGGCAGCTATGGCTACACCTTC	CASSERTGGSYGYTF
.	TRBV7-9	.	TRBJ2-3	TGTGCCAGCAGCTTAATATTAGTTACTAGCACAGATACGCAGTATTTT	CASSLILVTSTDTQYF
.	TRBV7-2	once	TRBJ2-1	TGTGCCAGCAGCTTAGAGCTTCGGAATGAGCAGTTCTTC	CASSLELRNEQFF
.	TRBV9	.	TRBJ2-5	TGTGCCAGCAGCGTAGCTTCAGGGACTGCGGAGACCCAGTACTTC	CASSVASGTAETQYF
.	TRBV5-1	.	TRBJ1-5	TGCGCCAGCAGCCCGAATCAGGGCAATCAGCCCCAGCATTTT	CASSPNQGNQPQHF
.	TRBV7-2	.	TRBJ1-2	TGTGCCAGCAGCGACCACAGGGTCACCATCTATGGCTACACCTTC	CASSDHRVTIYGYTF
.	TRBV25-1	once	TRBJ2-2	TGTGCCAGCAGTTCGACATCGGGGGAGCTGTTTTTT	CASSSTSGELFF
TRBD2	TRBV5-1	.	TRBJ2-6	TGCGCCAGCAGCTCTGGGGGACTAGCAAGCTCTGGGGCCAACGTCCTGACTTTC	CASSSGGLASSGANVLTF
.	TRBV9	.	TRBJ1-2	TGTGCCAGCAGCGGATTTGGGAGTCTTGGCTACACCTTC	CASSGFGSLGYTF
TRBD2	TRBV3-1/TRBV3-2	once	TRBJ2-5	TGTGCCAGCAGCCAAAACATCGGACTAGCGCAAGAGACCCAGTACTTC	CASSQNIGLAQETQYF
TRBD1	TRBV19	.	TRBJ1-2	TGTGCCACAAACCGGGGACAGGGGTCCTCATATGGCTACACCTTC	CATNRGQGSSYGYTF
TRBD1	TRBV29-1	.	TRBJ2-4	TGCAGCGCCGGAGGGGACAGGGCGTCCACAAACATTCAGTACTTC	CSAGGDRASTNIQYF
.	TRBV9	.	TRBJ1-3	TGTGCCAGTGAGCGGGGAAACACCATATATTTT	CASERGNTIYF
.	TRBV10-2	.	TRBJ1-1	TGCGCCAGCATTGAAACAGTACTGAACACTGAAGCTTTCTTT	CASIETVLNTEAFF
.	TRBV30	.	TRBJ2-5	TGTGCCTGGAGTGTAAGAGGGGTCCAAGAGACCCAGTACTTC	CAWSVRGVQETQYF
.	TRBV3-1/TRBV3-2	.	TRBJ1-1	TGTGCCAGCAGCCAATCCGAGAACACTGAAGCTTTCTTT	CASSQSENTEAFF
.	TRBV19	.	TRBJ2-2	TGTGCCAGTAGTATAGTCGCCGGGGCGTCCGGGGAGCTGTTTTTT	CASSIVAGASGELFF
TRBD1	TRBV18	.	TRBJ2-6	TGTGCCAGCTCACCCTCGACAGGGAACGGACCTGGGGCCAACGTCCTGACTTTC	CASSPSTGNGPGANVLTF
TRBD1	TRBV9	.	TRBJ1-1	TGTGCCAGCAGCCCCCAGGGGGGGAGTATCACTGAAGCTTTCTTT	CASSPQGGSITEAFF
.	TRBV5-1	.	TRBJ2-6	TGCGCCAGCCAGGACACTGGGGCCAACGTCCTGACTTTC	CASQDTGANVLTF
.	TRBV6-2/TRBV6-3	.	TRBJ1-5	TGTGCCAGCAGTTACTCCCCAACCCAGCACAATCAGCCCCAGCATTTT	CASSYSPTQHNQPQHF
TRBD1	TRBV11-2	.	TRBJ1-2	TGTGCCAGCAGCTCGACAGGGGCCTATGGCTACACCTTC	CASSSTGAYGYTF
.	TRBV4-3	.	TRBJ1-2	TGCGCCAGCAGCCAAAGGGACACCTATGGCTACACCTTC	CASSQRDTYGYTF
.	TRBV30	.	TRBJ2-7	TGTGCCTGGAGTGTTATACGATCCGAGCAGTACTTC	CAWSVIRSEQYF
TRBD2	TRBV4-3	.	TRBJ2-5	TGCGCCAGCAGCCAAGATCTAGCGGGGGGGCGGGAGACCCAGTACTTC	CASSQDLAGGRETQYF
.	TRBV7-2	once	TRBJ1-1	TGTGCCAGCAGCGCCCGAGCCGCCAGTTTGAACACTGAAGCTTTCTTT	CASSARAASLNTEAFF
TRBD2	TRBV9	.	TRBJ2-5	TGTGCCAGCAGCGCCGAGCGGGGGGGCCGGGAGACCCAGTACTTC	CASSAERGGRETQYF
TRBD1	TRBV9	.	TRBJ1-5	TGTGCCAGCAGTCGTGCCGGGACAGGGGACCCTAGCAATCAGCCCCAGCATTTT	CASSRAGTGDPSNQPQHF
.	TRBV5-1	.	TRBJ2-5	TGCGCCAGCAGCCCGCTAGCGGGGACAGGGGAGACCCAGTACTTC	CASSPLAGTGETQYF
.	TRBV4-1	.	TRBJ2-1	TGCGCCAGCAGCCTACACAATGAGCAGTTCTTC	CASSLHNEQFF
.	TRBV1	.	TRBJ2-5	TGCACCAGCAACAGGGGGAGAGAGACCCAGTACTTC	CTSNRGRETQYF
TRBD1	TRBV5-1	.	TRBJ1-1	TGCGCCAGCAGCTTGGAACAGGGGACTGAAGCTTTCTTT	CASSLEQGTEAFF
.	TRBV2	few	TRBJ1-1	TGTGCCAGCAGAGGGGTTAACAGGGAATCTGAAGCTTTCTTT	CASRGVNRESEAFF
TRBD1	TRBV19	once	TRBJ2-2	TGTGCCAGTAGGGACAGGGGGCACGACACCGGGGAGCTGTTTTTT	CASRDRGHDTGELFF
.	TRBV9	.	TRBJ1-2	TGTGCCAGCAGCGTACAGGAGTATGGCTACACCTTC	CASSVQEYGYTF
.	TRBV6-1	.	TRBJ1-2	TGTGCCAGCAGTGAAGCCTTGACAGGCTACACCTTC	CASSEALTGYTF
.	TRBV3-1/TRBV3-2	.	TRBJ1-1	TGTGCCAGCAGCCAAAAGGCGACGAACACTGAAGCTTTCTTT	CASSQKATNTEAFF
TRBD1	TRBV12-3/TRBV12-4	once	TRBJ1-5	TGTGCCAGCATGCGACAGGGAGGTCAGCCCCAGCATTTT	CASMRQGGQPQHF
.	TRBV19	.	TRBJ1-4	TGTGCCAGCCAGACCCTTGGGGAAAAACTGTTTTTT	CASQTLGEKLFF
.	TRBV19	.	TRBJ1-6	TGTGCCAGTAGAGCTGACACGAACTCCTATAATTCACCCCTCCACTTT	CASRADTNSYNSPLHF
TRBD1	TRBV18	.	TRBJ2-7	TGTGCCAGCTCACCACCGGGGACAGTCTTCGAGCAGTACTTC	CASSPPGTVFEQYF
TRBD1	TRBV7-2	.	TRBJ1-4	TGTGCCAGCAGCTTAGATGACAGGGGGGAAAAACTGTTTTTT	CASSLDDRGEKLFF
TRBD1	TRBV10-3	.	TRBJ2-7	TGTGCCATCAGTGAGAGACAGGGGATCGACGAGCAGTACTTC	CAISERQGIDEQYF
TRBD1	TRBV13	.	TRBJ2-7	TGTGCCAGCAGCTCGAGGGGGACAGCCGGCGAGCAGTACTTC	CASSSRGTAGEQYF
.	TRBV5-6	.	TRBJ1-1	TGTGCCAGCAGCTTGCCAGCGAACACTGAAGCTTTCTTT	CASSLPANTEAFF
.	TRBV4-2	.	TRBJ1-1	TGTGCCAGCAGCCCAGGCAGCGGGATGAACACTGAAGCTTTCTTT	CASSPGSGMNTEAFF
.	TRBV4-2	.	TRBJ2-1	TGTGCCAGCAGCCAAGCAGGCGGGGGCTCTTACAATGAGCAGTTCTTC	CASSQAGGGSYNEQFF
TRBD1	TRBV19	.	TRBJ1-2	TGTGCCAGCACTACGTCCTTGAATACAGGGGCGTCTAACTATGGCTACACCTTC	CASTTSLNTGASNYGYTF
.	TRBV4-3	.	TRBJ2-7	TGCGCCAGCAGCCAAGAGTCCGTATTTCTGTACGAGCAGTACTTC	CASSQESVFLYEQYF
TRBD1	TRBV6-5	.	TRBJ2-7	TGTGCCAGCAGTAAACAGGGGGCGCGGTACGAGCAGTACTTC	CASSKQGARYEQYF
.	TRBV4-3	once	TRBJ1-1	TGCGCCAGCAGCCAAGATACATACATGAACACTGAAGCTTTCTTT	CASSQDTYMNTEAFF
.	TRBV9	once	TRBJ2-1	TGTGCCAGCAGCGTAGGGGGTAAGGCGTACAATGAGCAGTTCTTC	CASSVGGKAYNEQFF